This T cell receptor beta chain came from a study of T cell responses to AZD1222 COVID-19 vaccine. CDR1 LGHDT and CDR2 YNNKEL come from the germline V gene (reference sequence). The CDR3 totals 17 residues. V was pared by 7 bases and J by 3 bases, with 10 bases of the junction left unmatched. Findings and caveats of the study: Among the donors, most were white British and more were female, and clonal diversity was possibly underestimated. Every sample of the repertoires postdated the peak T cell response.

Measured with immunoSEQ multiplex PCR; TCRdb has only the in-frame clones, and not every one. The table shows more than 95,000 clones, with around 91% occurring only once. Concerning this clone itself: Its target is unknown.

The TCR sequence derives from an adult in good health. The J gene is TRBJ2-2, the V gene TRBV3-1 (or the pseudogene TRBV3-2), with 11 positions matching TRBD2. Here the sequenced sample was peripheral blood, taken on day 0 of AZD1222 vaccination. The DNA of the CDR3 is TGTGCCAGCAATAGGCTAGCGGGGGGTACGCACACCGGGGAGCTGTTTTTT. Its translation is CASNRLAGGTHTGELFF.